These 10 T cell receptor beta chains came from one sample sequenced in a study of CD8+CD57+ T cells in acquired aplastic anemia. Patients selected for sequencing had displayed CD8+CD57+ cell expansion by flow cytometry. Profiling of TCR beta VDJ combinations and CDR3 sequences used genomic DNA as template. Each CDR3 protein gets one entry after TCRdb re-called the reads with MiXCR. Altogether roughly 250,000 distinct CDR3 sequences are present, approximately 45% being singletons, with the ten largest covering about 7.8%. The sample was sorted CD4+, CD8+, or CD8+CD57+ T cells (not recorded which) from PBMCs. These receptors were obtained from a human donor with aplastic anemia.

V gene TRBV2 combines with J gene TRBJ2-3; TRBD1 matches 7 bases. CDR3 length: 14 amino acids. The germline V gene encodes CDR1 SNHLY and CDR2 FYNNEI. Trimming cost V 7 bases and J 2 bases; bases outside gene matches: 6. The CDR3 coding sequence is TGTGCCAGCAAAAGGGGGCTTGACACAGATACGCAGTATTTT. It yields the protein CASKRGLDTDTQYF.

The chain links TRBV14 to TRBJ2-6; a possible D gene is TRBD1 (7 bases). The length of the CDR3 is 16 residues. Looked up from germline, CDR1 is SGHDN and CDR2 is FVKESK. V was cut by 6 bases and J by 1 base, with 13 bases left in between. The CDR3 sequence is CASSQGGESGANVLTF. The DNA of the CDR3 is TGTGCCAGCAGTCAGGGGGGCGAGTCTGGGGCCAACGTCCTGACTTTC.

Only one count was recorded for this clonotype. J is TRBJ1-2 and V is TRBV14; no reliable D call. V was pared by 0 bases and J by 4 bases, with 12 bases between. The CDR3 extends over 15 amino acids. The germline V gene has CDR1 SGHDN and CDR2 FVKESK. CDR3 region: CASSQDWADSYGYTF. CDR3 nucleotide sequence: TGTGCCAGCAGCCAAGATTGGGCGGATAGCTATGGCTACACCTTC.

This clonotype was found many times. The DNA of the CDR3 is TGTGCCAGCAGCATTTCGGGACAGAGCTACAATGAGCAGTTCTTC. Protein product: CASSISGQSYNEQFF. V usage is TRBV5-6 and J usage is TRBJ2-1; 7 bases are shared with TRBD1. The CDR3 is 15 residues long. Looked up from germline, CDR1 is SGHDT and CDR2 is YYEEEE. V lost 4 bases and J lost 3; bases outside the gene matches: 7.

This clonotype was counted ten times or more. J is TRBJ2-7 and V is TRBV6-5; TRBD1 matches at 8 bases. Germline lookup yields CDR1 MNHEY and CDR2 SVGAGI. CDR3 length: 14 residues. The trim removed 2 bases at V and 3 bases at J, leaving 3 bases unmatched. The CDR3, as DNA: TGTGCCAGCAGTTACAGTGACAGGGGCTACGAGCAGTACTTC. Its protein is CASSYSDRGYEQYF.

The sample holds a few counts of this clonotype. This rearrangement joins TRBV20-1 to TRBJ2-1, with a tentative D call TRBD2 (5 bases). Trimming took 8 bases from V and 8 from J, leaving 13 bases between them. CDR3 length: 11 residues. Germline loops: CDR1 DFQATT, CDR2 SNEGSKA (reference sequence). The CDR3 sequence is CSQRGIDEQFF. The DNA for the CDR3 is TGCAGTCAACGGGGTATCGATGAGCAGTTCTTC.

The chain joins TRBV25-1 to TRBJ2-7, with 7 bases aligning to TRBD1. Germline CDR1 reads MGHDK; CDR2 reads SYGVNS. With V trimmed by 4 bases and J by 1 base, 7 bases remained unmatched. The CDR3 spans 15 residues. Here the CDR3 DNA reads TGTGCCAGCAGTGGACAAGGGACAGTTTCCTACGAGCAGTACTTC. Protein product: CASSGQGTVSYEQYF.

The sample holds many counts of this clonotype. The genes are TRBV11-2 and TRBJ2-1, with D uncertain. V lost 5 bases to trimming and J lost 7 bases, with 21 bases between them. CDR1 and CDR2 (germline): SGHAT, FQNNGV. This CDR3 has 16 residues. CDR3 sequence (DNA): TGTGCCAGCAGCCGCGTGAAGGGCGCGTTGGGGAATGAGCAGTTCTTC. It yields the protein CASSRVKGALGNEQFF. Complete variable domain (other parts from reference TRBV11-2 and TRBJ2-1): EAGVAQSPRYKIIEKRQSVAFWCNPISGHATLYWYQQILGQGPKLLIQFQNNGVVDDSQLPKDRFSAERLKGVDSTLKIQPAKLEDSAVYLCASSRVKGALGNEQFFGPGTRLTVL.

The rearrangement links TRBV12-5 to TRBJ2-2; D gene uncertain. CDR1 and CDR2 (germline): LGHNT, FRNRAP. The ends were cut back, 7 bases at V and 1 base at J, with 7 bases in the middle. This CDR3 has 13 residues. Here the CDR3 DNA reads TGTGCTAGTGATCTCCTGAACACCGGGGAGCTGTTTTTT. As protein: CASDLLNTGELFF.

As to this clonotype: A read error may be the cause here, since a much bigger clone is one base away. This sequence joins TRBV10-3 and TRBJ2-1; D is uncertain. With 11 bases removed from V and 11 bases from J, the gap between germline ends came to 16 bases. The germline V gene encodes CDR1 ENHRY and CDR2 SYGVKD. CDR3 length equals 11 residues. DNA for the CDR3: TGTGCCGGCAGTTGGTCGAATAAGCAGTTCTTC. This translates into CAGSWSNKQFF.